This T cell receptor (beta chain) comes out of a study of T cell responses to AZD1222 COVID-19 vaccine. General observations from the study: Researchers report vaccine-associated CD4 TCRs spanning spike, with dominance at 160-218 and 743-854. Donors were chiefly white British, with a greater number of females, and clonal diversity was perhaps underestimated. Unmutated variant regions reportedly attract nearly half of all spike-specific TCRs.

In its sample, this clone was seen a few times. Its specificity is unknown. Germline values: CDR1 GTSNPN, CDR2 SVGIG (reference sequence). The CDR3 covers 15 residues. Trimming pared 1 base from V and 0 bases from J, leaving 10 bases between. Here immunoSEQ multiplex PCR was the method, and the copy in TCRdb shows in-frame clones only, minus some. This table has about 220,000 clones, about 93% appearing once. This clonotype originated in an adult in good health. The chain combines TRBV30 with TRBJ1-3; tentatively, D is TRBD1 (5 bases). The sequencing used peripheral blood, collected on day 0 of MenACWY control vaccination. CDR3 sequence reads: CAWSAGYDSGNTIYF. CDR3 DNA sequence: TGTGCCTGGAGTGCAGGGTATGACTCTGGAAACACCATATATTTT. The full variable domain, with the rest looked up from reference TRBV30 and TRBJ1-3, is SQTIHQWPATLVQPVGSPLSLECTVEGTSNPNLYWYRQAAGRGLQLLFYSVGIGQISSEVPQNLSASRPQDRQFILSSKKLLLSDSGFYLCAWSAGYDSGNTIYFGEGSWLTVV.